The source of this T cell receptor beta chain is a study of metastatic and nonmetastatic thyroid tumors. Thyroid surgery was preceded by no treatment in any patient. With MiXCR, TCRdb reprocessed the PCR reads. In the table there are around 26,000 clones, 10% to 15% of which are singletons. Notes on this clone: Relative to the germline gene, one junction end is altered; a read error may explain this.

Germline V gene lookup returns CDR1 WNHNN and CDR2 SYGVQD (reference sequence). The CDR3 runs to 13 residues. The sequenced sample was blood. This chain connects TRBV10-1 to TRBJ1-1, with a tentative D call TRBD1 (5 bases). This clonotype originated in a female donor with papillary thyroid cancer or a benign thyroid nodule (not recorded which). Some clones in this sample may be carry-over from other donors' samples. CDR3 coding DNA: TGCGCCATCAGTGACTCGGGGACGACTGAAGCTTTCTTT. Translated, it gives CAISDSGTTEAFF.